This is a list of T cell receptor beta chains from one sample in a study of CD8 T cells in ankylosing spondylitis. One entry per CDR3 protein results from TCRdb running MiXCR on the 5' RACE reads. The table has approximately 88,000 distinct CDR3 sequences, roughly 9.6% seen once; the top ten hold about 4.6%. Input material: blood, either unsorted or a sorted T cell fraction (not recorded which). These receptors all stem from a male donor with ankylosing spondylitis or in good health (not recorded which). Both conserved end residues are part of each CDR3. D genes are given only for firm matches. The size field is filled for only some rows; it gives once, few, many or a size class.

j_gene,v_gene,d_gene,abundance,CDR3nt,CDR3aa
TRBJ2-1,TRBV30,TRBD1,few,TGTGCCTGGAGTGGGGACAGCGCCATGCCCGACAATGAGCAGTTCTTC,CAWSGDSAMPDNEQFF
TRBJ2-2,TRBV12-3/TRBV12-4,TRBD1,many,TGTGCCAGCAGTGACAGGGGGCCGGGCACCGGGGAGCTGTTTTTT,CASSDRGPGTGELFF
TRBJ1-5,TRBV19,NA,many,TGTGCCAGTAGTGTACTGGCGGGAGGCAATCAGCCCCAGCATTTT,CASSVLAGGNQPQHF
TRBJ2-7,TRBV13,NA,many,TGTGCCAGCAGTCCCGGGGCGCGGGTCGGCTCCTACGAGCAGTACTTC,CASSPGARVGSYEQYF
TRBJ2-5,TRBV15,NA,many,TGTGCCACCAGCAGAGAAAGAGGGTCGCCCCGGGAGACCCAGTACTTC,CATSRERGSPRETQYF
TRBJ2-7,TRBV12-3/TRBV12-4,TRBD2,many,TGTGCCAGCAGCCTTACTAGCGGGGGGGCGTTCGAGCAGTACTTC,CASSLTSGGAFEQYF
TRBJ2-1,TRBV5-8,NA,many,TGTGCCAGCAGCTTCGGGCACAACCCCAACTACAATGAGCAGTTCTTC,CASSFGHNPNYNEQFF
TRBJ2-7,TRBV27,NA,NA,TGTGCCAGCAGAAGAGAAAGGACGGCCTACGAGCAGTACTTC,CASRRERTAYEQYF
TRBJ2-1,TRBV30,TRBD2,many,TGTGCCTGGTTGCTAGCGGGGGGGCCGGTCCACAATGAGCAGTTCTTC,CAWLLAGGPVHNEQFF
TRBJ1-5,TRBV30,NA,many,TGTGCCTGGAGCGCAGGAAGCAATCAGCCCCAGCATTTT,CAWSAGSNQPQHF
TRBJ2-1,TRBV2,NA,many,TGTGCCAGCAGGGAAACTATCTCCTACAATGAGCAGTTCTTC,CASRETISYNEQFF
TRBJ2-7,TRBV5-5,NA,many,TGTGCCAGCAGCTTGGCAGGGTGGGTCGACGAGCAGTACTTC,CASSLAGWVDEQYF
TRBJ1-2,TRBV12-3/TRBV12-4,NA,many,TGTGCCAGCAGTGAACAGACCGGTAACTATGGCTACACCTTC,CASSEQTGNYGYTF
TRBJ2-3,TRBV2,TRBD2,many,TGTGCCAGCAGGGGGACTAGCGGCACAGATACGCAGTATTTT,CASRGTSGTDTQYF